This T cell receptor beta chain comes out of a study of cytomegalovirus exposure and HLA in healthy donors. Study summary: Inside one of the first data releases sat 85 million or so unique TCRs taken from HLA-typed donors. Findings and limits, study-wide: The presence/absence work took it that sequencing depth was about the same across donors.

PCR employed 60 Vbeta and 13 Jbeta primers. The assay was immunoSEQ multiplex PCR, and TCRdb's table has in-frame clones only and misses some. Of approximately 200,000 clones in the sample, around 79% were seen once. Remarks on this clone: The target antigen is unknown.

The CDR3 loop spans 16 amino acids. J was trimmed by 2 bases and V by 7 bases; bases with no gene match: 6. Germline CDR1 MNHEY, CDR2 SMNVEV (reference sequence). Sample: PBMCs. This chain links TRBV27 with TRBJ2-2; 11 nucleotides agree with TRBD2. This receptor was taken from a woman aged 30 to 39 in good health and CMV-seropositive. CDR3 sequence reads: CASKPGLAVNTGELFF. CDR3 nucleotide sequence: TGTGCCAGCAAACCGGGACTAGCGGTCAACACCGGGGAGCTGTTTTTT.